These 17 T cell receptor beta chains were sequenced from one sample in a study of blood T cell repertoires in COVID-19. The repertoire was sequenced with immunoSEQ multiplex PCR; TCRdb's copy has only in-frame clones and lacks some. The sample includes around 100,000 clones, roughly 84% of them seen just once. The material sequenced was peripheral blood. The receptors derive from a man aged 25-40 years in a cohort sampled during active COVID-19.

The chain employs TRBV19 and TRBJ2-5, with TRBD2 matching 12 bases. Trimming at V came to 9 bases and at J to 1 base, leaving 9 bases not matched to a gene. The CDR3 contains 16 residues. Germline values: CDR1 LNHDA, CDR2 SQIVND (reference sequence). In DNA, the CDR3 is TGTGCCAGGGACCGACTAGCGGGGGCCTCCCAAGAGACCCAGTACTTC. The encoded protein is CARDRLAGASQETQYF.

The DNA of the CDR3 is TGCGCCAGCAGCCCGGGACAGAGCTCCTACGAGCAGTACTTC. It encodes CASSPGQSSYEQYF. The chain links TRBV10-1 to TRBJ2-7, with TRBD1 matching 7 bases. V shed 6 bases, J shed 0 bases, and the junction held 5 bases outside the gene matches. This CDR3 is built from 14 residues. The V gene's germline CDR1 is WNHNN and CDR2 SYGVQD (reference sequence).

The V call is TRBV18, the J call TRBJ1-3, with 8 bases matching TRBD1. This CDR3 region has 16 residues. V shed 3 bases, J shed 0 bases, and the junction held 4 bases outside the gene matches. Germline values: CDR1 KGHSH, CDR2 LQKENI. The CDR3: CASSPQGAGSGNTIYF. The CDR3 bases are TGTGCCAGCTCACCTCAGGGGGCTGGCTCTGGAAACACCATATATTTT.

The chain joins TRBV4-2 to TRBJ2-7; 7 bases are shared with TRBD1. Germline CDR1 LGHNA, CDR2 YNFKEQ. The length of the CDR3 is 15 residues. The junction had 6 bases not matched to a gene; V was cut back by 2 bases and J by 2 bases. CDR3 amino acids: CASSQSTGTPYEQYF. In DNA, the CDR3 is TGTGCCAGCAGCCAATCGACAGGGACCCCCTACGAGCAGTACTTC.

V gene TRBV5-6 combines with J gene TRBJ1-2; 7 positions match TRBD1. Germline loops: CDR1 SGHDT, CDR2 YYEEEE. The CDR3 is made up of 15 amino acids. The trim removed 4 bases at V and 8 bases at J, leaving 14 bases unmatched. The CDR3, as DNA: TGTGCCAGCAGCGGGCGAGACAGGGCCCAGGGGGGCTACACCTTC. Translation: CASSGRDRAQGGYTF.

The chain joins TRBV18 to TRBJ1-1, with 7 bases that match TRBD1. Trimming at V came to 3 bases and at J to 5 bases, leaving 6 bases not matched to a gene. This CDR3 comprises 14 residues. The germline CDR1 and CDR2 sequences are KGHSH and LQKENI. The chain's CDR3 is CASSPDRVGTEAFF. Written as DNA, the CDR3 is TGTGCCAGCTCACCTGACAGGGTTGGAACTGAAGCTTTCTTT.

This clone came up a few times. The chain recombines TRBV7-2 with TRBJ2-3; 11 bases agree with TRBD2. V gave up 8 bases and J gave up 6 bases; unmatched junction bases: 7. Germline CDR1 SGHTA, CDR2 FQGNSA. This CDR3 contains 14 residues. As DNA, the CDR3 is TGTGCCAGCCGACTAGCGGGGTTGGGGGATACGCAGTATTTT. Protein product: CASRLAGLGDTQYF.

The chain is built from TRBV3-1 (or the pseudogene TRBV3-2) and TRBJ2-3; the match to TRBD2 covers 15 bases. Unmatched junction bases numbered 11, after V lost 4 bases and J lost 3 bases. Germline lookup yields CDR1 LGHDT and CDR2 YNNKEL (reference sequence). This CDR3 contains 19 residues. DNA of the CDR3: TGTGCCAGCAGCCCTCAACGTGGACTAGCGGGGGGGAAAACAGATACGCAGTATTTT. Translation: CASSPQRGLAGGKTDTQYF.

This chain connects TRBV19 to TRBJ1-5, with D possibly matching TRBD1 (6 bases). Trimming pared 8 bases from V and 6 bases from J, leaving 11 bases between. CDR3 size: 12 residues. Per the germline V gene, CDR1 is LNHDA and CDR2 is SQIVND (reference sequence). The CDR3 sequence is CASGQYFQPQHF. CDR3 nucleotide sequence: TGTGCCAGTGGACAGTACTTTCAGCCCCAGCATTTT.

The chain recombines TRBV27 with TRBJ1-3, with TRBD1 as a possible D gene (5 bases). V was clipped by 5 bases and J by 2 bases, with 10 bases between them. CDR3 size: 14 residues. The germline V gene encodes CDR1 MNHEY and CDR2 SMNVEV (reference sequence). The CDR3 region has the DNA TGTGCCAGCAGTCGAAGGGGTGCTGGAAACACCATATATTTT. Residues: CASSRRGAGNTIYF.

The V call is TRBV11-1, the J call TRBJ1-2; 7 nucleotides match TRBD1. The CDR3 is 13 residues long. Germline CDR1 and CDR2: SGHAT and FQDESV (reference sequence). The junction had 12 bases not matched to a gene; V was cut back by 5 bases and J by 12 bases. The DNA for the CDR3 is TGTGCCAGCAGCCCTGGGACAGACCGGAGGGACACCTTC. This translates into CASSPGTDRRDTF.

CDR3 in amino acids: CASSEIRDRQFF. The CDR3 DNA reads TGTGCCAGCAGTGAAATCCGGGACAGGCAGTTCTTC. The rearrangement uses TRBV6-1 and TRBJ2-1, with 7 nucleotides matching TRBD1. CDR1 and CDR2 (germline): MNHNS, SASEGT. The CDR3 is made up of 12 amino acids. J gave up 12 bases and V 2 bases, and 4 bases lay outside the gene matches.

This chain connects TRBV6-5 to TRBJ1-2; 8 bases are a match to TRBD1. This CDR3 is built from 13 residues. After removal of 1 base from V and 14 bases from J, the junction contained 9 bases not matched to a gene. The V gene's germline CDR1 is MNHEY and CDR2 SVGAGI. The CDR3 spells CASSYWQGAVETF. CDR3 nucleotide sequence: TGTGCCAGCAGTTACTGGCAGGGGGCCGTAGAGACCTTC.

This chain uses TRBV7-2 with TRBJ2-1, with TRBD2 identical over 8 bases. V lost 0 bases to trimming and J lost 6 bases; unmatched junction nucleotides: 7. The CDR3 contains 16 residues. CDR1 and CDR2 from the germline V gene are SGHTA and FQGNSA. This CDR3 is CASSLASQRGSNEQFF. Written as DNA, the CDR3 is TGTGCCAGCAGCTTAGCGTCCCAGCGGGGGTCCAATGAGCAGTTCTTC.

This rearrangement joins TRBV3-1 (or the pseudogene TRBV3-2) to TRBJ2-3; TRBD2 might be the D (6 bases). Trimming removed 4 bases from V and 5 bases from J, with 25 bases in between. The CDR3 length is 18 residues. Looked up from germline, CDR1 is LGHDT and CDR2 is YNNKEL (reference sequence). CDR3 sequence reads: CASSRKGGADPRGDTQYF. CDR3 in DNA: TGTGCCAGCAGCCGTAAAGGAGGGGCGGACCCCCGGGGAGATACGCAGTATTTT.

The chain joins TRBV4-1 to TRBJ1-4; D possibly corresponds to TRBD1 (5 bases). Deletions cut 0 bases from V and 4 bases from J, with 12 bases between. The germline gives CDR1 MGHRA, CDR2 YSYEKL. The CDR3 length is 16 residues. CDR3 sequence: CASSQDSGGSNEKLFF. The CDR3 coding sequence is TGCGCCAGCAGCCAAGATTCGGGGGGTAGTAATGAAAAACTGTTTTTT.

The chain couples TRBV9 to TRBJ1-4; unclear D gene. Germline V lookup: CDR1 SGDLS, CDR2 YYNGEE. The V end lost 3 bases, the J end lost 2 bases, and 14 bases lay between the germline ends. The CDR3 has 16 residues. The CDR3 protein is CASSGRGPATNEKLFF. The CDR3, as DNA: TGTGCCAGCAGCGGAAGAGGCCCGGCTACTAATGAAAAACTGTTTTTT. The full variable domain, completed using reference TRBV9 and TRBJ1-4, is DSGVTQTPKHLITATGQRVTLRCSPRSGDLSVYWYQQSLDQGLQFLIQYYNGEERAKGNILERFSAQQFPDLHSELNLSSLELGDSALYFCASSGRGPATNEKLFFGSGTQLSVL.